This entry lists 29 T cell receptor beta chains sequenced from one sample in a study of identical twins. Each CDR3 protein is one row after TCRdb ran MiXCR on the 5' RACE reads. The table records hundreds of thousands of distinct CDR3 sequences, 21% of them present only once. The same sample was also used in a study of T cells expressing NK-cell markers.

Input material: PBMCs. The source of these receptors is a woman aged 18-35 years in good health.

This clonotype was counted only a few times. The genes are TRBV7-9 and TRBJ2-2; tentatively, D is TRBD2 (5 bases). There are 15 residues in the CDR3. CDR1 SEHNR and CDR2 FQNEAQ come from the germline V gene (reference sequence). V was clipped by 2 bases and J by 5 bases, with 12 bases between them. This CDR3 is CASSLNSLATGELFF. The CDR3, as DNA: TGTGCCAGCAGCTTAAATTCTCTAGCTACCGGGGAGCTGTTTTTT.

This clonotype turned up a few times. This chain uses TRBV5-5 with TRBJ2-7; maybe TRBD2 (7 bases). Germline CDR1 is SGHKS and CDR2 is YYEKEE (reference sequence). The CDR3 consists of 17 residues. The germline V and J ends were trimmed by 3 bases and 3 bases, with 22 bases remaining between them. CDR3 coding DNA: TGTGCCAGCAGCTCGGGTGGGAAGCGGGACATAATCTACGAGCAGTACTTC. It specifies CASSSGGKRDIIYEQYF.

The chain joins TRBV6-4 to TRBJ2-3; 15 nucleotides agree with TRBD2. The germline V gene has CDR1 MRHNA and CDR2 SNTAGT. CDR3 size: 17 residues. The V segment lost 8 bases and the J segment 2 bases; nucleotides outside the gene matches: 8. The CDR3 loop is CASAPGLAGGNTDTQYF. DNA of the CDR3: TGTGCCAGCGCCCCGGGACTAGCGGGGGGTAACACAGATACGCAGTATTTT.

The genes are TRBV19 and TRBJ2-3; TRBD2 aligns across 8 bases. Germline V gene lookup returns CDR1 LNHDA and CDR2 SQIVND (reference sequence). The CDR3 totals 16 residues. The ends lost 1 base at V and 3 bases at J; junction bases unmatched: 6. For the CDR3, the DNA is TGTGCCAGTAGTATAGTATGGGGGACTAGGACAGATACGCAGTATTTT. Protein product: CASSIVWGTRTDTQYF.

The CDR3 loop reads CASSHAGTSNYGYTF. As DNA, the CDR3 is TGTGCCAGCAGCCATGCCGGGACATCTAACTATGGCTACACCTTC. The V gene is TRBV3-1, the J gene TRBJ1-2, with D perhaps TRBD1 (6 bases). This CDR3 is 15 amino acids long. The germline gives CDR1 LGHDT, CDR2 YNNKEL (reference sequence). V lost 3 bases to trimming and J lost 0 bases, with 11 bases between them.

The chain links TRBV11-3 to TRBJ2-1; D possibly corresponds to TRBD1 (6 bases). This CDR3 comprises 14 residues. The V end lost 5 bases, the J end lost 9 bases, and 17 bases lay between the germline ends. Germline-derived CDR1 and CDR2 are SGHNT and YENEEA. The CDR3 here is CASSPPHRVLEQFF. The DNA of the CDR3 is TGTGCCAGCAGCCCCCCTCACAGGGTCCTTGAGCAGTTCTTC.

This clonotype occurred many times. The chain links TRBV20-1 to TRBJ1-5; D is ambiguous. This CDR3 comprises 12 residues. Per germline, CDR1 DFQATT and CDR2 SNEGSKA (reference sequence). V lost 5 bases and J lost 1, with 6 bases in between. In nucleotides, the CDR3 is TGCAGTGCTGGGCGGAGCAATCAGCCCCAGCATTTT. As protein: CSAGRSNQPQHF.

The chain combines TRBV7-9 with TRBJ2-3; 15 nucleotides agree with TRBD2. Germline V gives CDR1 SEHNR, CDR2 FQNEAQ (reference sequence). The V gene end was trimmed by 5 bases and the J gene end by 4 bases; junction bases not matched to a gene: 4. The CDR3 extends over 16 amino acids. In DNA, the CDR3 is TGTGCCAGCAGCCGGGGACTAGCGGGGGGTCCAGATACGCAGTATTTT. Translated: CASSRGLAGGPDTQYF.

The J gene is TRBJ2-7, the V gene TRBV27, with D perhaps assigned TRBD1 or TRBD2 (6 bases each). The CDR3 is 17 amino acids. Germline CDR1 reads MNHEY; CDR2 reads SMNVEV (reference sequence). Deletions cut 5 bases from V and 2 bases from J, with 22 bases between. CDR3: CASSREQRYGTTYEQYF. As DNA, the CDR3 is TGTGCCAGCAGTCGGGAGCAACGTTACGGGACAACCTACGAGCAGTACTTC.

This clonotype was detected ten times or more. DNA for the CDR3: TGTGCCAGCTCTTCTTACGACGGACAAGAGACCCAGTACTTC. It codes for CASSSYDGQETQYF. V is TRBV6-1 and J is TRBJ2-5, with no clear D. Germline loops: CDR1 MNHNS, CDR2 SASEGT. The CDR3 contains 14 residues. V lost 8 bases, J lost 2 bases, and 15 bases lay in between.

The J gene is TRBJ2-7, the V gene TRBV9, with 8 bases matching TRBD2. This CDR3 spans 15 amino acids. The germline CDR1 and CDR2 sequences are SGDLS and YYNGEE. With V trimmed by 3 bases and J by 0 bases, 5 bases remained unmatched. CDR3 residues: CASSASGGHSYEQYF. The CDR3 coding sequence is TGTGCCAGCAGCGCATCGGGGGGGCACTCCTACGAGCAGTACTTC.

This clonotype showed up many times. This chain joins TRBV4-3 and TRBJ2-3; D is unclear. CDR3 size: 14 residues. The V end lost 4 bases, the J end lost 7 bases, and 15 bases lay between the germline ends. The germline CDR1 and CDR2 sequences are LGHNA and YSLEER. DNA for the CDR3: TGCGCCAGCAGCCTTATTTCCGCAACCAATACGCAGTATTTT. It codes for CASSLISATNTQYF.

This clonotype has more than one count but fewer than ten. The J gene is TRBJ2-3, the V gene TRBV10-3; 8 nucleotides agree with TRBD2. Trimming removed 2 bases from V and 0 bases from J; junction bases left unmatched: 7. The germline CDR1 and CDR2 sequences are ENHRY and SYGVKD. The CDR3 is 17 amino acids. The chain's CDR3 is CAISEPVSGGSTDTQYF. The DNA of the CDR3 is TGTGCCATCAGTGAGCCGGTGAGCGGGGGAAGCACAGATACGCAGTATTTT.

This clonotype came up a few times. The CDR3 region has the DNA TGTGCCAGCAGTTTACCGGGCCACTACGAGCAGTACTTC. Translating it yields CASSLPGHYEQYF. The chain recombines TRBV6-5 with TRBJ2-7; D is undetermined. Trimming pared 4 bases from V and 3 bases from J, leaving 10 bases between. CDR3 length equals 13 residues. The germline gives CDR1 MNHEY, CDR2 SVGAGI.

Ten or more counts support this clonotype. The chain is built from TRBV29-1 and TRBJ2-1; 8 bases map to TRBD1. The germline gives CDR1 SQVTM, CDR2 ANQGSEA. This CDR3 region has 15 residues. The V and J ends lost 7 bases and 3 bases, in that order; junction bases with no gene match: 11. This CDR3 is CSGRPQGQVYNEQFF. CDR3 nucleotides: TGCAGCGGCCGCCCCCAGGGACAGGTCTACAATGAGCAGTTCTTC.

This clonotype was seen more than once but under ten times. The V gene is TRBV15, the J gene TRBJ1-5; D unclear. The CDR3 runs 12 residues. The germline gives CDR1 LNHNV, CDR2 YYDKDF (reference sequence). V was cut by 1 base and J by 7 bases, with 5 bases left in between. CDR3 in DNA: TGTGCCACCAGCAGAGGCGACCAGCCCCAGCATTTT. It specifies CATSRGDQPQHF.

This clonotype showed up many times. The chain employs TRBV5-1 and TRBJ1-6; no firm D call. Germline V CDR1 and CDR2: SGHRS, YFSETQ. V dropped 3 bases and J dropped 9 bases, with 16 bases sitting between them. The CDR3 contains 15 residues. CDR3: CASSSFPGYCSPLHF. The CDR3 DNA reads TGCGCCAGCAGCTCTTTCCCCGGATACTGTTCACCCCTCCACTTT.

This chain uses TRBV7-2 with TRBJ2-3; 15 bases match TRBD2. Unmatched junction bases numbered 6, after V lost 5 bases and J lost 3 bases. CDR1 is SGHTA and CDR2 is FQGNSA in the germline V gene. CDR3 length: 17 residues. The CDR3 region is CASSRWTSGGVTDTQYF. In DNA form, the CDR3 reads TGTGCCAGCAGCCGCTGGACTAGCGGGGGGGTTACAGATACGCAGTATTTT.

This chain uses TRBV29-1 with TRBJ2-7, with 13 positions matching TRBD2. CDR1 and CDR2 (germline): SQVTM, ANQGSEA. The CDR3 totals 13 residues. Unmatched junction bases numbered 7, after V lost 6 bases and J lost 8 bases. In DNA, the CDR3 is TGCAGCGTCGGGACTAGCGGGGAATACCAGCAGTACTTC. Amino acid sequence: CSVGTSGEYQQYF.

This clonotype has only a few counts. The chain links TRBV7-2 to TRBJ1-1; D might be TRBD1 (5 bases). The germline V and J ends were trimmed by 5 bases and 6 bases, with 10 bases remaining between them. The germline CDR1 and CDR2 sequences are SGHTA and FQGNSA. CDR3 length: 12 amino acids. The CDR3 reads CASSPGHPEAFF. CDR3 sequence (DNA): TGTGCCAGCAGCCCCGGACACCCTGAAGCTTTCTTT.

The sample holds a few counts of this clonotype. The rearrangement uses TRBV7-9 and TRBJ2-3, with a possible D match to TRBD2 (5 bases). The germline V gene encodes CDR1 SEHNR and CDR2 FQNEAQ (reference sequence). Trimming shortened V by 3 bases and J by 4 bases, and 11 bases separated the two germline ends. CDR3 size: 14 residues. CDR3 sequence (DNA): TGTGCCAGCAGCTTGACTATGAGTGCAGATACGCAGTATTTT. Its translation: CASSLTMSADTQYF. The full variable domain, in which reference TRBV7-9 and TRBJ2-3 provide the parts outside the CDR3, is DTGVSQNPRHKITKRGQNVTFRCDPISEHNRLYWYRQTLGQGPEFLTYFQNEAQLEKSRLLSDRFSAERPKGSFSTLEIQRTEQGDSAMYLCASSLTMSADTQYFGPGTRLTVL.

This clonotype occurred many times. The chain couples TRBV11-2 to TRBJ2-2; weak D call: TRBD2 (5 bases). CDR1 is SGHAT and CDR2 is FQNNGV in the germline V gene. V shed 5 bases and J shed 1 base, with 17 bases lying between them. The CDR3 is 17 residues long. Written as DNA, the CDR3 is TGTGCCAGCAGCCCAGCATCGGACTTCCGGAACACCGGGGAGCTGTTTTTT. It translates to CASSPASDFRNTGELFF.

This clonotype turned up a few times. This chain uses TRBV6-1 with TRBJ1-1; D is perhaps TRBD1 (5 bases). Germline V gene sequence: CDR1 MNHNS, CDR2 SASEGT. V lost 5 bases and J 3 bases, leaving 16 bases between the germline ends. This CDR3 contains 15 residues. This chain's CDR3 is CASSTQDRRYTEAFF. CDR3 nucleotide sequence: TGTGCCAGCAGTACACAGGACCGGCGATACACTGAAGCTTTCTTT.

This clonotype was observed a handful of times. The chain combines TRBV9 with TRBJ2-3; 15 positions agree with TRBD2. CDR1 is SGDLS, CDR2 YYNGEE, per germline. V was clipped by 3 bases and J by 4 bases; unmatched bases: 3. CDR3 length: 16 amino acids. CDR3 coding DNA: TGTGCCAGCAGCGACGGACTAGCGGGAGGGTCAGATACGCAGTATTTT. Protein: CASSDGLAGGSDTQYF. Drawing the rest from reference TRBV9 and TRBJ2-3, the complete variable domain is DSGVTQTPKHLITATGQRVTLRCSPRSGDLSVYWYQQSLDQGLQFLIQYYNGEERAKGNILERFSAQQFPDLHSELNLSSLELGDSALYFCASSDGLAGGSDTQYFGPGTRLTVL.

The rearrangement uses TRBV5-5 and TRBJ2-1; D is unclear. Looked up from germline, CDR1 is SGHKS and CDR2 is YYEKEE (reference sequence). The ends were cut back, 0 bases at V and 0 bases at J, with 10 bases in the middle. The CDR3 length is 16 residues. CDR3 bases: TGTGCCAGCAGCTTGGATCCGCTAAGCTCCTACAATGAGCAGTTCTTC. It encodes CASSLDPLSSYNEQFF.

There are a few counts of this clonotype. V gene TRBV12-3 or TRBV12-4 combines with J gene TRBJ1-4; 12 bases match TRBD1. The J segment lost 8 bases and the V segment lost 5 bases, leaving 6 bases of the junction unmatched. The CDR3 is 15 residues long. The CDR3 DNA follows: TGTGCCAGCAGTGGGGACAGGGGGCGACAGGAAAAACTGTTTTTT. Translation gives CASSGDRGRQEKLFF.

This clonotype appeared a few times. V and J are TRBV20-1 and TRBJ2-7; D is ambiguous. This CDR3 is built from 11 residues. Trimming cost V 3 bases and J 2 bases, with 5 bases left between them. Germline CDR1 DFQATT, CDR2 SNEGSKA (reference sequence). CDR3 in DNA: TGCAGTGCTAGCGACACCTACGAGCAGTACTTC. Its translation is CSASDTYEQYF.

This clonotype was counted a single time. The chain couples TRBV12-3 or TRBV12-4 to TRBJ2-4, with 7 bases aligning to TRBD1. This CDR3 is 13 amino acids long. V dropped 6 bases and J dropped 8; count of bases not matched to a gene: 7. The CDR3 DNA is TGTGCCAGCAGCAGGGGGAGAGTTGACATTCAGTACTTC. Translation: CASSRGRVDIQYF.

The chain uses TRBV4-1 and TRBJ2-3; 7 bases are shared with TRBD2. V lost 0 bases to trimming and J lost 2 bases; unmatched junction nucleotides: 5. The CDR3 consists of 16 residues. Looked up from germline, CDR1 is MGHRA and CDR2 is YSYEKL. The CDR3 reads CASSQDTGGLTDTQYF. CDR3 nucleotides: TGCGCCAGCAGCCAAGACACGGGGGGACTCACAGATACGCAGTATTTT.